Sequencing of this TCR beta chain was carried out in a study of response to subunit inactivated influenza vaccine. This clonotype has only a few counts. Using its own MiXCR run on the RT-PCR reads, TCRdb lists one record per CDR3 protein. The sample consists of hundreds of thousands of distinct CDR3 sequences, about 11% of them appearing once. This receptor was identified in a man aged 50 to 60 who received an inactivated influenza vaccine. Sample: PBMCs from blood, taken on the day of vaccination.

The CDR3 protein is CASSEGLLRNYEQYF. CDR3 sequence (DNA): TGCGCCAGCAGTGAAGGTTTGTTAAGGAACTACGAGCAGTACTTC. J is TRBJ2-7 and V is TRBV5-1; D ambiguous. Per the germline V gene, CDR1 is SGHRS and CDR2 is YFSETQ. V shed 5 bases and J shed 3 bases, with 18 bases lying between them. The CDR3 runs 15 residues.